This T cell receptor beta chain emerged from a study of blood T cell repertoires in COVID-19. Whole-study context: Italy, Spain and the United States were the sources of the convalescent and acute COVID-19 samples. PBMCs, B-cell-depleted T cells, or T cells were the source of the cDNA or gDNA that made up the material.

Authors' analysis steps: Estimation of nucleated cell counts was performed using reference gene primer amplification. This table comes from immunoSEQ multiplex PCR, and its TCRdb copy is limited to in-frame clones, with some not included. D and trimming were read from the DNA, whereas the V and J calls and clone size are those reported in that table. This sample yields 380,000 or so clones, of which roughly 86% are seen a single time; around 1% belongs to the top ten. The sequencing input was peripheral blood. The sequence was collected from a human donor with acute or convalescent COVID-19. The donor label of this sample is uncertain.

In DNA form, the CDR3 reads TGTGCCAGCAGCCATGATGCCGGGACAGGGTCCTACGAGCAGTACTTC. This codes for CASSHDAGTGSYEQYF. This chain joins TRBV5-5 and TRBJ2-7; 9 bases align to TRBD1. The trim removed 4 bases at V and 1 base at J, leaving 9 bases unmatched. The V gene's germline CDR1 is SGHKS and CDR2 YYEKEE (reference sequence). There are 16 residues in the CDR3.